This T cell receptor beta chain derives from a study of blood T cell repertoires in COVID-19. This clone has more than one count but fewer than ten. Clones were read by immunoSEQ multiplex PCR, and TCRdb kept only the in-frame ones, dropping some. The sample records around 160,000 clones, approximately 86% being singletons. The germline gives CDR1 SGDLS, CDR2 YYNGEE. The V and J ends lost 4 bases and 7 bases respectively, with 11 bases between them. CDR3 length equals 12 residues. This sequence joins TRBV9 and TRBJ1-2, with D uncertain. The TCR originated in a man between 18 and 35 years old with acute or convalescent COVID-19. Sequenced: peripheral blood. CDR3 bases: TGTGCCAGCAGCCTCGGAGCGGGTGGCTACACCTTC. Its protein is CASSLGAGGYTF.